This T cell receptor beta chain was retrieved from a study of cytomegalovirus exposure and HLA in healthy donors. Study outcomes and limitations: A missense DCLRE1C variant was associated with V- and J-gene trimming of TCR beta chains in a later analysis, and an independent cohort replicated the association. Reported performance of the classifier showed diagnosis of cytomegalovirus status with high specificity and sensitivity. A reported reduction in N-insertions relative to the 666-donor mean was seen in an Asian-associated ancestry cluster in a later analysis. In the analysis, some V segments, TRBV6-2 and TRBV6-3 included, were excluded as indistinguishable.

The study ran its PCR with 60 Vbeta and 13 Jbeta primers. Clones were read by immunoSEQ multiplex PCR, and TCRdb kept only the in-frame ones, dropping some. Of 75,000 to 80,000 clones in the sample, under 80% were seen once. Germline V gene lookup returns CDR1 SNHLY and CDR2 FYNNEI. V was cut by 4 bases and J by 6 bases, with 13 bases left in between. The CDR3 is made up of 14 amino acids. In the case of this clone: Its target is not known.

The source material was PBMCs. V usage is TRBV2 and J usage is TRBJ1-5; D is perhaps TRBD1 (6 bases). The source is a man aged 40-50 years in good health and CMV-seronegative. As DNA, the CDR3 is TGTGCCAGCAGTGTTGGACAGCACTTTCAGCCCCAGCATTTT. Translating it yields CASSVGQHFQPQHF.